The 6 T cell receptor beta chains listed next were all sequenced from one sample in a study of control samples from healthy donors and cancer patients. TCRdb's copy holds only in-frame clones and misses some; the assay was immunoSEQ multiplex PCR. The table includes some 150,000 clones, 80% to 95% detected once. Sequencing was done on a sample of blood. These receptors all stem from a woman in her sixties in good health.

The chain recombines TRBV5-4 with TRBJ1-2; 7 bases map to TRBD1. Trimming took 0 bases from V and 2 from J; bases not matched to a gene: 4. The germline V gene encodes CDR1 SGHNT and CDR2 YYREEE (reference sequence). CDR3 length: 15 amino acids. The CDR3 is CASSLDPGQNYGYTF. The DNA for the CDR3 is TGTGCCAGCAGCTTGGATCCGGGACAGAACTATGGCTACACCTTC.

The chain carries TRBV10-3 and TRBJ2-5, with a possible D match to TRBD2 (6 bases). Germline CDR1 is ENHRY and CDR2 is SYGVKD. The CDR3 is 12 residues long. Trimming removed 9 bases from V and 4 bases from J, with 12 bases in between. CDR3: CAMSRGGETQYF. CDR3 in DNA: TGTGCCATGTCTCGGGGAGGAGAGACCCAGTACTTC.

The gene calls are TRBV18 and TRBJ1-1, with 7 bases fitting TRBD1. The CDR3 sequence is 14 residues long. Germline V lookup: CDR1 KGHSH, CDR2 LQKENI. J lost 1 base, V lost 3 bases, and 2 bases had no gene match. CDR3 residues: CASSPGTANTEAFF. In DNA form, the CDR3 reads TGTGCCAGCTCACCCGGGACAGCGAACACTGAAGCTTTCTTT.

The V call is TRBV19, the J call TRBJ2-2, with D tentatively TRBD2 (7 bases). The germline V and J ends were trimmed by 7 bases and 4 bases, with 19 bases remaining between them. This CDR3 has 16 amino acids. The germline CDR1 and CDR2 sequences are LNHDA and SQIVND (reference sequence). In nucleotides, the CDR3 is TGTGCCAGTACAAGCCCTGGGGGGGCCGGCACCGGGGAGCTGTTTTTT. This gives the protein CASTSPGGAGTGELFF.

The rearrangement links TRBV29-1 to TRBJ1-4, with TRBD1 matching 7 bases. Unmatched junction bases numbered 13, after V lost 4 bases and J lost 8 bases. This CDR3 comprises 15 residues. The germline CDR1 and CDR2 sequences are SQVTM and ANQGSEA. CDR3 sequence: CSVVDSGGLGEKLFF. As DNA, the CDR3 is TGCAGCGTTGTAGACTCAGGGGGGCTAGGGGAAAAACTGTTTTTT.

CDR3 nucleotides: TGTGCCAGCTCACCACAGGTGGAGCAATTACTGTTTTTT. Translating gives CASSPQVEQLLFF. The V and J genes are TRBV18 and TRBJ1-4; D is uncertain. Trimming stripped 1 base from V and 13 bases from J, with 13 bases between. This CDR3 spans 13 amino acids. The germline V gene has CDR1 KGHSH and CDR2 LQKENI. Complete variable domain (other parts from reference TRBV18 and TRBJ1-4): NAGVMQNPRHLVRRRGQEARLRCSPMKGHSHVYWYRQLPEEGLKFMVYLQKENIIDESGMPKERFSAEFPKEGPSILRIQQVVRGDSAAYFCASSPQVEQLLFFGSGTQLSVL.